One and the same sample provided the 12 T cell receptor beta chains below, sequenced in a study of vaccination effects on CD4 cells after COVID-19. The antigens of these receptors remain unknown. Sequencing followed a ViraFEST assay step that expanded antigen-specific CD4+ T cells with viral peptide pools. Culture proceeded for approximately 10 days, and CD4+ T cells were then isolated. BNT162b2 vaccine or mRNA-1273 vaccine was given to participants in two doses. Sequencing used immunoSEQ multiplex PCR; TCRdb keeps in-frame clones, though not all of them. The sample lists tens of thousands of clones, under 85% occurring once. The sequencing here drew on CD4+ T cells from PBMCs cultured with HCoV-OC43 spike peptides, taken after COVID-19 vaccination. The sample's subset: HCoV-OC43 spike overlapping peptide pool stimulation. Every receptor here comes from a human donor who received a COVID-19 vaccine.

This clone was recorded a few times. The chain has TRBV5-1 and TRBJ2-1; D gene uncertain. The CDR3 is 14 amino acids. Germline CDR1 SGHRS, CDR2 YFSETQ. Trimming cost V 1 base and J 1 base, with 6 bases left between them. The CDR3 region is CASSLLQSYNEQFF. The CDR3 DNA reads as TGCGCCAGCAGCTTGTTGCAATCCTACAATGAGCAGTTCTTC.

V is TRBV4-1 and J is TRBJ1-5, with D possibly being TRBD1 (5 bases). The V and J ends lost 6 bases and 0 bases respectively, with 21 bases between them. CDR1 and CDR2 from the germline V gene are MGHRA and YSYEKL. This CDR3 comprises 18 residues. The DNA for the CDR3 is TGCGCCAGCAGATTGGGGGTAGGGGATAGTTATAGCAATCAGCCCCAGCATTTT. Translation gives CASRLGVGDSYSNQPQHF.

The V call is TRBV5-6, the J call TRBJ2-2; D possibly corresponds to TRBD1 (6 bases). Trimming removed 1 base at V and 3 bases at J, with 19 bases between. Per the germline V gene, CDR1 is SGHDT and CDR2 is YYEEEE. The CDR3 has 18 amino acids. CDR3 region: CASSLFIERGLDTGELFF. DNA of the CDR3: TGTGCCAGCAGCTTGTTTATTGAAAGGGGGTTGGACACCGGGGAGCTGTTTTTT.

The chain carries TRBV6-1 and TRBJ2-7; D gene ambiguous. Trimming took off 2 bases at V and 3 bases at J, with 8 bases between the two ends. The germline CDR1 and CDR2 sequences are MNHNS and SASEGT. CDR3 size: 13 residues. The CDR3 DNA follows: TGTGCCAGCAGTGAAAGCCCCATCTACGAGCAGTACTTC. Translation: CASSESPIYEQYF.

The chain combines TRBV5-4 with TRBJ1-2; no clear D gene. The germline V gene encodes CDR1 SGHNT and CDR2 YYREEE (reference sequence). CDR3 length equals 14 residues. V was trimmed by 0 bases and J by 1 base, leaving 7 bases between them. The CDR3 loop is CASSLAGSNYGYTF. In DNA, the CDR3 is TGTGCCAGCAGCTTGGCGGGCAGTAACTATGGCTACACCTTC.

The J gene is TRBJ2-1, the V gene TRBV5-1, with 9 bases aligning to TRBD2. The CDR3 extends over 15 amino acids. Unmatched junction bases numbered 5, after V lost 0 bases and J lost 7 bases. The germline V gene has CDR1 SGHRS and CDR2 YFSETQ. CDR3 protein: CASSLAQAGGNEQFF. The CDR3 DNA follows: TGCGCCAGCAGCTTGGCCCAAGCGGGAGGAAATGAGCAGTTCTTC. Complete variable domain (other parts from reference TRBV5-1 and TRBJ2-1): KAGVTQTPRYLIKTRGQQVTLSCSPISGHRSVSWYQQTPGQGLQFLFEYFSETQRNKGNFPGRFSGRQFSNSRSEMNVSTLELGDSALYLCASSLAQAGGNEQFFGPGTRLTVL.

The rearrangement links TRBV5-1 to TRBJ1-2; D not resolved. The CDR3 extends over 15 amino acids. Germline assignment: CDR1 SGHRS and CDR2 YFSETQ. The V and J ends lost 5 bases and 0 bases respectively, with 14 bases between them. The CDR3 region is CASRVGYRANYGYTF. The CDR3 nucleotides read TGCGCCAGCAGAGTGGGGTACCGAGCTAACTATGGCTACACCTTC. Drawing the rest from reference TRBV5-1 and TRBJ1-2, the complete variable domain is KAGVTQTPRYLIKTRGQQVTLSCSPISGHRSVSWYQQTPGQGLQFLFEYFSETQRNKGNFPGRFSGRQFSNSRSEMNVSTLELGDSALYLCASRVGYRANYGYTFGSGTRLTVV.

The CDR3 DNA reads as TGTGCCAGCAGCTTGGAGGTGGCTACGCAGTATTTT. This sequence encodes CASSLEVATQYF. The chain recombines TRBV5-8 with TRBJ2-3; D is ambiguous. Germline V gives CDR1 SGHTS, CDR2 YDEGEE. With 0 bases removed from V and 8 bases from J, the gap between germline ends came to 7 bases. The CDR3 consists of 12 residues.

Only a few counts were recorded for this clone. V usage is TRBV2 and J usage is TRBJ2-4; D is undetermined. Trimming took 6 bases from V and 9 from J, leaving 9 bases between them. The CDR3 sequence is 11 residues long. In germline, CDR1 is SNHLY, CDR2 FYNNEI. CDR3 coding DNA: TGTGCCAGCAGCAGATTTCCCATTCAGTACTTC. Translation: CASSRFPIQYF.

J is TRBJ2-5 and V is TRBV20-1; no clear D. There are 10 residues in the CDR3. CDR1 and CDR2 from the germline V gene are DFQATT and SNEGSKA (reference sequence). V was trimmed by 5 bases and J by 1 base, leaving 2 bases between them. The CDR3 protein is CSALQETQYF. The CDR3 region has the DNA TGCAGTGCTCTCCAAGAGACCCAGTACTTC.

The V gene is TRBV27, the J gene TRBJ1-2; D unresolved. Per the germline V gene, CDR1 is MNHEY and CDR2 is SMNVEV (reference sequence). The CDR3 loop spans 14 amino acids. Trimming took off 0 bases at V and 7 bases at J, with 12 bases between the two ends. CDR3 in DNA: TGTGCCAGCAGTTTATCCCCGAGGGTCGGTGGCTACACCTTC. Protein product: CASSLSPRVGGYTF.

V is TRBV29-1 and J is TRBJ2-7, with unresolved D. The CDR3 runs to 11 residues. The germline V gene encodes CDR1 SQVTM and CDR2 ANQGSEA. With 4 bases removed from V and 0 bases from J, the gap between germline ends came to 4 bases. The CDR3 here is CSVGSSYEQYF. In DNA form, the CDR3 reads TGCAGCGTTGGTAGCTCCTACGAGCAGTACTTC.